This T cell receptor beta chain was observed in a study of siplizumab effects on memory and regulatory T cells. Notes on the study in general: Of the alloreactive clones, only a minor fraction mapped to unstimulated subsets. Naive T cells were seen as more diverse than memory cells and as major alloresponse contributors. Proliferating Tregs' suppressive function in siplizumab cultures went unconfirmed.

Per sample, some 10^5 TCR templates were assayed. This table comes from immunoSEQ multiplex PCR, and its TCRdb copy is limited to in-frame clones, with some not included. The sample has thousands of clones, roughly 65% seen once; the top ten hold 48%. Notes on this clone: Its antigen is unidentified.

With 6 bases clipped from V and 1 base from J, the junction kept 4 bases outside the gene matches. The CDR3 length is 15 residues. CDR1 and CDR2 (germline): SGHTA, FQGNSA. This TCR derives from a human donor in good health. The sequencing sample was made of effector memory CD8+ T cells sorted from blood. The subset here: unstimulated CD8+ effector memory T cells. The chain links TRBV7-2 to TRBJ2-2; 8 nucleotides align to TRBD2. CDR3 region: CASRYSGMNTGELFF. CDR3 bases: TGTGCCAGCAGGTATAGCGGGATGAACACCGGGGAGCTGTTTTTT.